Listed here are 17 T cell receptor beta chains from one sample, sequenced in a study of blood T cell repertoires in COVID-19. Measured with immunoSEQ multiplex PCR; TCRdb has only the in-frame clones, and not every one. The sample has 230,000 or so clones; about 88% are singletons. The sample was PBMCs or T cells enriched from blood (not recorded which). All receptors derive from a woman in her 30s who had recovered from COVID-19.

The chain is built from TRBV19 and TRBJ2-1, with D possibly matching TRBD2 (5 bases). This CDR3 spans 13 amino acids. Germline V gene data show CDR1 as LNHDA and CDR2 as SQIVND (reference sequence). V lost 11 bases to trimming and J lost 2 bases, with 13 bases between them. The CDR3 spells CASGSGAYNEQFF. For the CDR3, the DNA is TGTGCCTCTGGGAGTGGGGCCTACAATGAGCAGTTCTTC. Drawing the rest from reference TRBV19 and TRBJ2-1, the complete variable domain is DGGITQSPKYLFRKEGQNVTLSCEQNLNHDAMYWYRQDPGQGLRLIYYSQIVNDFQKGDIAEGYSVSREKKESFPLTVTSAQKNPTAFYLCASGSGAYNEQFFGPGTRLTVL.

The CDR3 DNA is TGTGCCAGCAGCTTAGAGGGGGCGGGAAAGAATGAAAAACTGTTTTTT. Amino acid sequence: CASSLEGAGKNEKLFF. The chain has TRBV7-9 and TRBJ1-4, with 7 bases identical to TRBD1. Germline lookup yields CDR1 SEHNR and CDR2 FQNEAQ (reference sequence). This CDR3 region has 16 residues. Losses at the gene ends were 1 base for V and 5 bases for J; bases not matched to a gene: 7.

This clone was recorded only once. This chain joins TRBV18 and TRBJ1-5, with a tentative D call TRBD1 (6 bases). Germline assignment: CDR1 KGHSH and CDR2 LQKENI. This CDR3 is 13 amino acids long. The ends were cut back, 6 bases at V and 4 bases at J, with 10 bases in the middle. The CDR3 here is CASSLQGNQPQHF. The CDR3, as DNA: TGTGCCAGCTCTCTTCAGGGGAATCAGCCCCAGCATTTT.

V and J are TRBV19 and TRBJ2-3; D remains ambiguous. Germline lookup yields CDR1 LNHDA and CDR2 SQIVND (reference sequence). The CDR3 contains 13 residues. The ends were cut back, 3 bases at V and 2 bases at J, with 6 bases in the middle. For the CDR3, the DNA is TGTGCCAGTAGTATCCTCCCCACAGATACGCAGTATTTT. Protein sequence: CASSILPTDTQYF. Filled out from reference TRBV19 and TRBJ2-3, the complete variable domain reads DGGITQSPKYLFRKEGQNVTLSCEQNLNHDAMYWYRQDPGQGLRLIYYSQIVNDFQKGDIAEGYSVSREKKESFPLTVTSAQKNPTAFYLCASSILPTDTQYFGPGTRLTVL.

The V call is TRBV4-2, the J call TRBJ1-2; TRBD1 might be the D (6 bases). V was cut by 0 bases and J by 8 bases, with 13 bases left in between. The CDR3 totals 14 residues. The V gene's germline CDR1 is LGHNA and CDR2 YNFKEQ. In DNA form, the CDR3 reads TGTGCCAGCAGCCAAGAAGGCACAGGGAAAGGCTACACCTTC. Protein sequence: CASSQEGTGKGYTF.

The chain has TRBV10-3 and TRBJ2-5; no reliable D call. This CDR3 is built from 14 residues. V lost 0 bases, J lost 5 bases, and 10 bases lay in between. Germline CDR1 and CDR2: ENHRY and SYGVKD. CDR3 residues: CAISESGKMETQYF. In DNA, the CDR3 is TGTGCCATCAGTGAGTCCGGTAAGATGGAGACCCAGTACTTC.

The chain recombines TRBV18 with TRBJ2-7, with 7 bases lining up with TRBD1. The CDR3 runs 14 residues. CDR1 is KGHSH and CDR2 is LQKENI in the germline V gene. V dropped 6 bases and J dropped 3; count of bases not matched to a gene: 8. The CDR3: CASSQPGQSYEQYF. CDR3 in DNA: TGTGCCAGCTCCCAACCGGGACAGAGCTACGAGCAGTACTTC. Full variable domain (remainder filled in from reference TRBV18 and TRBJ2-7): NAGVMQNPRHLVRRRGQEARLRCSPMKGHSHVYWYRQLPEEGLKFMVYLQKENIIDESGMPKERFSAEFPKEGPSILRIQQVVRGDSAAYFCASSQPGQSYEQYFGPGTRLTVT.

This chain joins TRBV21-1 and TRBJ1-4. TRBV21-1 is noted as a pseudogene. This CDR3 is built from 16 residues. CDR3 DNA sequence: TGTGCCAGCACCCTACAAGGGGGGGGATCTAATGAAAAACTGTTTTTT. Its translation is CASTLQGGGSNEKLFF.

V and J are TRBV3-1 (or the pseudogene TRBV3-2) and TRBJ1-4; 8 bases fit TRBD1. V lost 2 bases to trimming and J lost 7 bases; unmatched junction nucleotides: 6. Looked up from germline, CDR1 is LGHDT and CDR2 is YNNKEL (reference sequence). The CDR3 sequence is 15 residues long. This CDR3 is CASSQRGQGREKLFF. CDR3 DNA sequence: TGTGCCAGCAGCCAAAGAGGACAGGGTCGTGAAAAACTGTTTTTT.

The chain employs TRBV28 and TRBJ2-1, with TRBD2 matching 8 bases. Germline loops: CDR1 MDHEN, CDR2 SYDVKM. Trimming at V came to 6 bases and at J to 4 bases, leaving 14 bases not matched to a gene. The CDR3 sequence is 17 residues long. The DNA of the CDR3 is TGTGCCAGCAGCCCCCTGGGGCTCGCGGGGGGTTACAATGAGCAGTTCTTC. Protein product: CASSPLGLAGGYNEQFF.

This chain connects TRBV7-2 to TRBJ2-3; unclear D gene. V lost 1 base to trimming and J lost 2 bases, with 10 bases between them. This CDR3 contains 15 residues. Germline V gene sequence: CDR1 SGHTA, CDR2 FQGNSA. The CDR3 loop is CASSLVGSNTDTQYF. In DNA, the CDR3 is TGTGCCAGCAGCTTAGTGGGCAGCAACACAGATACGCAGTATTTT.

The chain couples TRBV12-3 or TRBV12-4 to TRBJ1-1, with a weak D call TRBD1 (6 bases). CDR3 length: 13 amino acids. Trimming cost V 5 bases and J 8 bases, with 15 bases left between them. The CDR3 here is CASSPRQVGEAFF. Here the CDR3 DNA reads TGTGCCAGCAGTCCCCGACAGGTAGGAGAAGCTTTCTTT.

J is TRBJ2-2 and V is TRBV27; TRBD1 aligns across 7 bases. CDR3 size: 15 residues. From germline, CDR1 is MNHEY and CDR2 SMNVEV (reference sequence). Germline trimming cut 5 bases from V and 1 base from J; bases unmatched to any gene: 4. The CDR3 nucleotides read TGTGCCAGCAGTGCCCGGACAGGGAACACCGGGGAGCTGTTTTTT. Protein product: CASSARTGNTGELFF.

The CDR3 loop is CASSLRGVGYGYTF. CDR3 nucleotides: TGTGCCAGCAGCCTCAGGGGAGTGGGTTATGGCTACACCTTC. This sequence joins TRBV9 and TRBJ1-2, with a possible D match to TRBD1 (6 bases). In germline, CDR1 is SGDLS, CDR2 YYNGEE. Deletions cut 4 bases from V and 5 bases from J, with 15 bases between. The CDR3 spans 14 residues.

The chain joins TRBV6-5 to TRBJ2-2; a possible D gene is TRBD1 (6 bases). Trimming pared 6 bases from V and 2 bases from J, leaving 13 bases between. Germline V gene sequence: CDR1 MNHEY, CDR2 SVGAGI. The CDR3 has 15 residues. The CDR3 here is CASRITGHNTGELFF. The CDR3 coding sequence is TGTGCCAGCAGGATCACGGGACATAACACCGGGGAGCTGTTTTTT.

The genes are TRBV6-5 and TRBJ2-2; tentatively, D is TRBD2 (5 bases). The CDR3 consists of 12 residues. The germline CDR1 and CDR2 sequences are MNHEY and SVGAGI. Trimming took 7 bases from V and 3 from J, leaving 6 bases between them. CDR3 in DNA: TGTGCCAGCACAGCGGACACCGGGGAGCTGTTTTTT. It translates to CASTADTGELFF.

The rearrangement links TRBV25-1 to TRBJ1-2; weak D call: TRBD1 (5 bases). This CDR3 comprises 16 residues. Germline values: CDR1 MGHDK, CDR2 SYGVNS. The ends were cut back, 5 bases at V and 4 bases at J, with 20 bases in the middle. The CDR3 bases are TGTGCCAGCAGTTCCCCCGGGACTTCGGCCCGCTATGGCTACACCTTC. The encoded protein is CASSSPGTSARYGYTF.